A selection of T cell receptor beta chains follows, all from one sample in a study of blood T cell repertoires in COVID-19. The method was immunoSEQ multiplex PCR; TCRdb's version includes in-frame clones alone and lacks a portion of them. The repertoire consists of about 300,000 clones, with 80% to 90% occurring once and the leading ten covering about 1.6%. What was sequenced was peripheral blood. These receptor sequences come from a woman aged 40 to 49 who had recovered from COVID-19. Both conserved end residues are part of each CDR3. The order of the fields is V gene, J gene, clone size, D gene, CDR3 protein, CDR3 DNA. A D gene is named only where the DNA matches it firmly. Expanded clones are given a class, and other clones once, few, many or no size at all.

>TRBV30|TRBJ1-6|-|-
CAWGSFTGGDSPLHF
TGTGCCTGGGGGTCCTTCACAGGTGGAGATTCACCCCTCCACTTT
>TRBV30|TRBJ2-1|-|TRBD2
CAWSHGGVNEQFF
TGTGCCTGGAGTCACGGGGGGGTCAATGAGCAGTTCTTC
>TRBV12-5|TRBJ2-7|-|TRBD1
CASGAGQGAGEQYF
TGTGCTAGTGGCGCTGGACAGGGGGCGGGTGAGCAGTACTTC
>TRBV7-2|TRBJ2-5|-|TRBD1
CASSAGQGKFGETQYF
TGTGCCAGCAGCGCTGGACAGGGGAAGTTTGGAGAGACCCAGTACTTC
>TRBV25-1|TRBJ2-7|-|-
CASSEARDSDSYEQYF
TGTGCCAGCAGTGAAGCCAGGGACTCGGACTCCTACGAGCAGTACTTC
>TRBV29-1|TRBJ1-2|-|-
CSANSGSNYGYTF
TGCAGCGCCAATTCAGGTTCTAACTATGGCTACACCTTC
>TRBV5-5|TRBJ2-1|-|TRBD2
CASSWGTSGGHQSSYNEQFF
TGTGCCAGCAGCTGGGGGACTAGCGGGGGTCACCAGAGCTCCTACAATGAGCAGTTCTTC
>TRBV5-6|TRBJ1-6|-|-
CASSFDGYNSPLHF
TGTGCCAGCAGCTTTGACGGGTATAATTCACCCCTCCACTTT
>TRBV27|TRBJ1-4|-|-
CASSLLGIKGEKLFF
TGTGCCAGCAGTTTACTGGGCATAAAAGGTGAAAAACTGTTTTTT
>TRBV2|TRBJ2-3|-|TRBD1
CASSRDRGTDTQYF
TGTGCCAGCAGCAGGGACAGGGGCACAGATACGCAGTATTTT
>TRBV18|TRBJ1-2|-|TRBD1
CASSRPGTGDSSYTF
TGTGCCAGCTCACGCCCAGGGACAGGGGATTCGAGCTACACCTTC
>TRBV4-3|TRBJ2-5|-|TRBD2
CASSQDASSGGRVETQYF
TGCGCCAGCAGCCAAGATGCGTCTAGCGGGGGCCGGGTGGAGACCCAGTACTTC
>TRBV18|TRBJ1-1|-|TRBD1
CASSTLGQANTEAFF
TGTGCCAGCTCAACTCTGGGACAGGCGAACACTGAAGCTTTCTTT
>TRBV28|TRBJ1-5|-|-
CASSTGHLRWPQPQHF
TGTGCCAGCAGTACCGGACACCTTCGATGGCCGCAGCCCCAGCATTTT
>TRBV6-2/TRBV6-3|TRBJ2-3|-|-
CASSYSRGQQDTQYF
TGTGCCAGCAGTTACTCGCGGGGCCAACAGGATACGCAGTATTTT
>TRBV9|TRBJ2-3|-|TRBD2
CASSVVSSGRTDTQYF
TGTGCCAGCAGCGTAGTGTCTAGCGGACGCACAGATACGCAGTATTTT
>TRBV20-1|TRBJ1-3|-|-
CSASRGTASGIYF
TGCAGTGCTAGTCGGGGGACGGCCTCGGGCATATATTTT
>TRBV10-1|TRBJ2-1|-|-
CASSEGTRNEQFF
TGCGCCAGCAGCGAAGGGACTCGCAATGAGCAGTTCTTC
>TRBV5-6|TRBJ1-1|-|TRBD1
CASSELGTGGLAFF
TGTGCCAGCAGCGAACTAGGGACAGGGGGATTGGCTTTCTTT
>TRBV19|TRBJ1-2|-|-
CASSIPEVPHYTF
TGTGCCAGTAGTATACCAGAGGTGCCGCACTACACCTTC
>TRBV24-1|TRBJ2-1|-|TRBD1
CATSDPGTGGDYNEQFF
TGTGCCACCAGTGACCCAGGGACAGGTGGAGATTACAATGAGCAGTTCTTC
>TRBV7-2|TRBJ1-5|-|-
CASSSGTPDQPQHF
TGTGCCAGCAGCTCCGGGACTCCGGATCAGCCCCAGCATTTT
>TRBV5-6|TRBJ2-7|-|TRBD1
CASSLMTGGYEQYF
TGTGCCAGCAGCTTGATGACAGGGGGCTACGAGCAGTACTTC
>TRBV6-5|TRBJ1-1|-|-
CASSYPEAGALTFF
TGTGCCAGCAGTTACCCCGAAGCGGGGGCGTTGACTTTCTTT
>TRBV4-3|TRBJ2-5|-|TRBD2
CASSHLPGGGAGETQYF
TGCGCCAGCAGCCACCTCCCCGGCGGGGGGGCCGGAGAGACCCAGTACTTC
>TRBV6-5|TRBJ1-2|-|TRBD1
CASRGQGASTYGYTF
TGTGCCAGCAGAGGACAGGGCGCATCTACTTATGGCTACACCTTC
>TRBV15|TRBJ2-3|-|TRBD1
CATSRDSGTGVADTQYF
TGTGCCACCAGCAGAGACTCCGGGACAGGAGTCGCAGATACGCAGTATTTT
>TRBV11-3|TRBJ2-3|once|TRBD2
CASSLDGGVQPFTDTQYF
TGTGCCAGCAGCTTAGATGGGGGGGTGCAACCGTTCACAGATACGCAGTATTTT
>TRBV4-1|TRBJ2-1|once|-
CASSQDRLASYNEQFF
TGCGCCAGCAGCCAAGATAGGCTAGCGTCCTACAATGAGCAGTTCTTC